This TCR beta chain was sequenced for a study of blood T cell repertoires in COVID-19. About the study: Collection of acute and convalescent COVID-19 samples took place in the United States, Italy and Spain. PBMCs, B-cell-depleted T cells, or T cells provided the cDNA or gDNA that made up the material.

V gave up 7 bases and J gave up 7 bases, with 16 bases separating them. CDR3 length: 14 amino acids. CDR1 MNHEY and CDR2 SVGAGI come from the germline V gene. The Seattle site enrolled patients during active infection and followed them longitudinally. Here immunoSEQ multiplex PCR was the method, and the copy in TCRdb shows in-frame clones only, minus some. The sample has fewer than 450,000 clones; approximately 88% are singletons. The chain employs TRBV6-5 and TRBJ2-2; possibly TRBD1 for D (5 bases). The source is a woman aged 45-60 years with COVID-19, enrolled during active disease. Sequences were obtained from peripheral blood. In DNA form, the CDR3 reads TGTGCCAGCACCACTACTCAGGGCTTCGGGGAGCTGTTTTTT. It encodes CASTTTQGFGELFF.